This TCR beta chain is drawn from a study of blood T cell repertoires in COVID-19. At the level of the study: The United States, Italy and Spain supplied acute and convalescent COVID-19 samples. PBMCs, B-cell-depleted T cells, or T cells provided the cDNA or gDNA that made up the material.

Authors' methods: Reference gene primer amplification gave estimated nucleated cell counts. The method was immunoSEQ multiplex PCR; TCRdb's version includes in-frame clones alone and lacks a portion of them. Clone size and the V and J calls come from that table; the DNA yielded D and trimming. The data contain over 100,000 clones, 80% of them singletons. In this sample, this clone turned up a few times. CDR3 length: 14 amino acids. Germline CDR1 reads PRHDT; CDR2 reads FYEKMQ (reference sequence). V lost 0 bases and J lost 5, with 10 bases in between. This rearrangement joins TRBV13 to TRBJ1-2; no definite D call. The receptor comes from a human donor in a cohort sampled during active or convalescent COVID-19. The sequenced sample was peripheral blood. CDR3 residues: CASSLGSGGYGYTF. In DNA, the CDR3 is TGTGCCAGCAGCTTAGGTTCGGGCGGGTATGGCTACACCTTC.